A selection of T cell receptor beta chains follows, all from one sample in a study of brain T cells in children with intractable seizures. Only in-frame clones appear in the TCRdb table, and some are missing; sequencing was by immunoSEQ multiplex PCR. The sample shows about 80,000 clones, approximately 90% of them seen only once. This material consisted of peripheral blood, taken at surgery. The receptor set was obtained from a girl aged 2 to 10 with Rasmussen encephalitis and intractable seizures. CDR3s include the opening cysteine and the closing phenylalanine or tryptophan. The order of the fields is clone size, V gene, D gene, J gene, CDR3 protein, CDR3 DNA. The D gene is left open where the match is weak. Expanded clones get a size class; other rows say once, few or many, or leave the size out.

.	TRBV2	TRBD1	TRBJ2-2	CASSPGQRNTGELFF	TGTGCCAGCAGTCCGGGACAGCGAAACACCGGGGAGCTGTTTTTT
.	TRBV18	.	TRBJ1-3	CASSPIEGLGNTIYF	TGTGCCAGCTCACCTATTGAGGGCCTTGGAAACACCATATATTTT
.	TRBV6-5	.	TRBJ2-5	CASSLGREGAQYF	TGTGCCAGCAGTTTGGGCAGGGAAGGTGCCCAGTACTTC
.	TRBV9	TRBD2	TRBJ2-3	CASSVERGTFGDTQYF	TGTGCCAGCAGCGTGGAGCGGGGGACCTTCGGAGATACGCAGTATTTT
.	TRBV10-1	TRBD1	TRBJ2-3	CASSESVTGAENTQYF	TGCGCCAGCAGTGAGTCGGTGACAGGGGCTGAAAATACGCAGTATTTT
once	TRBV6-5	TRBD1	TRBJ1-2	CASRDRGRAYGYTF	TGTGCCAGCAGGGACAGGGGGCGCGCCTATGGCTACACCTTC
.	TRBV11-3	.	TRBJ2-7	CASSLFYRVVNSEQYF	TGTGCCAGCAGCTTATTTTACAGGGTGGTGAACTCCGAGCAGTACTTC
.	TRBV6-7	.	TRBJ1-6	CATIYGPRNSPLHF	TGTGCCACCATATATGGACCAAGGAATTCACCCCTCCACTTT
.	TRBV20-1	.	TRBJ2-1	CSASGPAQGQPRNEQFF	TGCAGTGCTAGTGGTCCCGCCCAGGGTCAGCCCCGAAATGAGCAGTTCTTC
few	TRBV6-5	TRBD1	TRBJ1-1	CASSIRDSGNTEAFF	TGTGCCAGCAGCATCCGGGACAGTGGGAACACTGAAGCTTTCTTT
once	TRBV11-3	.	TRBJ1-1	CASSLTAGSTEAFF	TGTGCCAGCAGCTTAACAGCAGGGAGCACTGAAGCTTTCTTT
.	TRBV29-1	TRBD2	TRBJ2-1	CSVVAGGSSYNEQFF	TGCAGCGTTGTGGCGGGAGGAAGCTCCTACAATGAGCAGTTCTTC
few	TRBV7-9	.	TRBJ2-3	CASRPKGGSTDTQYF	TGTGCCAGCCGCCCCAAAGGGGGTAGCACAGATACGCAGTATTTT
few	TRBV6-5	.	TRBJ1-1	CASSWNEGPAFF	TGTGCCAGCAGTTGGAATGAGGGCCCTGCTTTCTTT
.	TRBV2	TRBD2	TRBJ2-7	CASKAGVFEQYF	TGTGCCAGCAAAGCGGGAGTGTTCGAGCAGTACTTC
.	TRBV6-1	TRBD1	TRBJ1-6	CASSEPTGMHNSPLHF	TGTGCCAGCAGTGAACCGACAGGGATGCATAATTCACCCCTCCACTTT
once	TRBV29-1	TRBD2	TRBJ2-7	CSAETLGLAGYEQYF	TGCAGCGCCGAAACCCTAGGACTAGCGGGTTACGAGCAGTACTTC
once	TRBV27	.	TRBJ1-2	CASSPTGTNYGYTF	TGTGCCAGCAGCCCGACCGGTACTAACTATGGCTACACCTTC
.	TRBV12-5	TRBD1	TRBJ2-1	CASGFQGDEQFF	TGTGCTAGTGGTTTTCAGGGGGATGAGCAGTTCTTC
.	TRBV6-5	TRBD1	TRBJ1-2	CASSGAPDRVYGYTF	TGTGCCAGCAGCGGCGCCCCGGACAGGGTCTATGGCTACACCTTC
.	TRBV2	.	TRBJ1-2	CASPLQGANYGYTF	TGTGCCAGCCCACTACAGGGAGCTAACTATGGCTACACCTTC
.	TRBV3-1/TRBV3-2	TRBD1	TRBJ2-6	CASSPEDRRLSGANVLTF	TGTGCCAGCAGCCCAGAGGACAGGAGGCTCTCTGGGGCCAACGTCCTGACTTTC
.	TRBV5-1	.	TRBJ1-2	CASSTNSPTGGGYTF	TGCGCCAGCAGCACAAACTCACCGACCGGGGGTGGCTACACCTTC
.	TRBV5-5	.	TRBJ1-2	CASSPGTGFYGYTF	TGTGCCAGCAGCCCCGGGACCGGGTTCTATGGCTACACCTTC
.	TRBV9	.	TRBJ1-1	CASSVVQGLNTEAFF	TGTGCCAGCAGCGTAGTTCAGGGGTTGAACACTGAAGCTTTCTTT
.	TRBV5-1	.	TRBJ2-3	CASSVTDTQYF	TGCGCCAGCAGCGTCACAGATACGCAGTATTTT
.	TRBV4-1	.	TRBJ2-7	CASSQVPGTPYEQYF	TGCGCCAGCAGCCAAGTCCCCGGGACTCCTTACGAGCAGTACTTC
.	TRBV28	.	TRBJ1-6	CASSQPRWDSPLHF	TGTGCCAGCAGTCAACCTCGCTGGGATTCACCCCTCCACTTT
.	TRBV29-1	.	TRBJ1-3	CSVAMTDFSGNTIYF	TGCAGCGTGGCCATGACAGACTTCTCTGGAAACACCATATATTTT
.	TRBV28	.	TRBJ1-2	CASRPTTISYGYTF	TGTGCCAGCAGACCGACGACTATCTCTTATGGCTACACCTTC
once	TRBV7-9	.	TRBJ1-3	CASSVHLAEGVGNTIYF	TGTGCCAGCAGCGTACACTTGGCAGAAGGGGTAGGAAACACCATATATTTT
.	TRBV10-3	TRBD2	TRBJ2-7	CAISPSLGLAGEQYF	TGTGCCATCAGCCCCTCCCTAGGACTAGCGGGTGAGCAGTACTTC
.	TRBV5-1	.	TRBJ1-1	CASSLGRNTEAFF	TGCGCCAGCAGCTTGGGCAGGAACACTGAAGCTTTCTTT
once	TRBV6-5	.	TRBJ2-1	CASSQLGTYNEQFF	TGTGCCAGCAGTCAACTGGGTACCTACAATGAGCAGTTCTTC
.	TRBV19	.	TRBJ2-1	CASSAESHLMDEQFF	TGTGCCAGTAGTGCCGAGTCCCACCTAATGGATGAGCAGTTCTTC
.	TRBV2	.	TRBJ1-1	CASSEKGLETEAFF	TGTGCCAGCAGTGAAAAGGGATTGGAGACTGAAGCTTTCTTT
.	TRBV19	.	TRBJ1-1	CASSMAWNTEAFF	TGTGCCAGTAGTATGGCATGGAACACTGAAGCTTTCTTT
.	TRBV4-1	.	TRBJ2-7	CASSQEGGGSGATYEQYF	TGCGCCAGCAGCCAAGAGGGGGGTGGTTCGGGGGCAACCTACGAGCAGTACTTC
.	TRBV10-3	TRBD1	TRBJ2-2	CAISGQGWGTGELFF	TGTGCCATCAGTGGACAGGGATGGGGCACCGGGGAGCTGTTTTTT
.	TRBV30	TRBD1	TRBJ1-5	CAWSVRWGQGNQPQHF	TGTGCCTGGAGTGTACGGTGGGGACAGGGCAATCAGCCCCAGCATTTT
.	TRBV24-1	TRBD1	TRBJ1-2	CATSEKPGQSYYGYTF	TGTGCCACCAGTGAGAAGCCGGGACAGTCGTACTATGGCTACACCTTC
.	TRBV6-8	.	TRBJ2-7	CASSLGNALSEQYF	TGTGCCAGCAGTCTGGGGAACGCACTATCCGAGCAGTACTTC
.	TRBV12-3/TRBV12-4	.	TRBJ2-5	CASSLLGGETQYF	TGTGCCAGCAGTTTATTGGGGGGAGAGACCCAGTACTTC
.	TRBV6-5	TRBD1	TRBJ2-7	CASSLRTGSYEQYF	TGTGCCAGCAGTCTACGGACAGGGTCCTACGAGCAGTACTTC
few	TRBV5-1	.	TRBJ2-7	CASSLIPDSYEQYF	TGCGCCAGCAGCTTGATCCCGGACTCCTACGAGCAGTACTTC
once	TRBV13	TRBD2	TRBJ2-1	CASSSRGGANEQFF	TGTGCCAGCAGCTCGCGCGGGGGGGCGAATGAGCAGTTCTTC
.	TRBV27	.	TRBJ1-4	CASSPRLGATNEKLFF	TGTGCCAGCAGCCCCCGTTTGGGGGCAACTAATGAAAAACTGTTTTTT
.	TRBV24-1	TRBD2	TRBJ2-7	CATGASGTPPGEQYF	TGTGCCACCGGGGCTAGCGGGACCCCTCCTGGCGAGCAGTACTTC
.	TRBV7-9	.	TRBJ2-1	CASAVGGSYNEQFF	TGTGCCAGCGCAGTTGGGGGTTCCTACAATGAGCAGTTCTTC
.	TRBV5-5	.	TRBJ2-2	CASGNTGELFF	TGTGCCAGCGGGAACACCGGGGAGCTGTTTTTT
.	TRBV7-9	.	TRBJ1-5	CASSLGGDQPQHF	TGTGCCAGCAGCTTAGGCGGGGATCAGCCCCAGCATTTT
.	TRBV6-6	TRBD2	TRBJ2-7	CASSAGTSGREQYF	TGTGCCAGCAGTGCCGGGACTAGCGGACGCGAGCAGTACTTC
.	TRBV28	.	TRBJ2-2	CASSSSAADTGELFF	TGTGCCAGCAGTTCTTCTGCGGCGGACACCGGGGAGCTGTTTTTT
.	TRBV3-1/TRBV3-2	.	TRBJ2-2	CASSFVGVAGELFF	TGTGCCAGCAGCTTCGTAGGGGTGGCGGGGGAGCTGTTTTTT
.	TRBV6-5	.	TRBJ1-6	CASSYDVWNSPLHF	TGTGCCAGCAGTTACGATGTCTGGAATTCACCCCTCCACTTT
.	TRBV9	TRBD1	TRBJ2-2	CASSPWTGDNTGELFF	TGTGCCAGCAGCCCCTGGACAGGGGATAACACCGGGGAGCTGTTTTTT
.	TRBV4-1	.	TRBJ2-5	CASSQDDGQETQYF	TGCGCCAGCAGCCAAGATGACGGCCAAGAGACCCAGTACTTC
.	TRBV4-2	.	TRBJ1-6	CASSQEDGPNSPLHF	TGTGCCAGCAGCCAAGAGGACGGACCGAATTCACCCCTCCACTTT
.	TRBV10-1	.	TRBJ2-2	CASSGPVWGYANTGELFF	TGCGCCAGCAGTGGCCCCGTCTGGGGGTACGCGAACACCGGGGAGCTGTTTTTT
.	TRBV6-5	.	TRBJ1-3	CASAAEDPSGNTIYF	TGTGCCAGCGCCGCCGAGGACCCCTCTGGAAACACCATATATTTT